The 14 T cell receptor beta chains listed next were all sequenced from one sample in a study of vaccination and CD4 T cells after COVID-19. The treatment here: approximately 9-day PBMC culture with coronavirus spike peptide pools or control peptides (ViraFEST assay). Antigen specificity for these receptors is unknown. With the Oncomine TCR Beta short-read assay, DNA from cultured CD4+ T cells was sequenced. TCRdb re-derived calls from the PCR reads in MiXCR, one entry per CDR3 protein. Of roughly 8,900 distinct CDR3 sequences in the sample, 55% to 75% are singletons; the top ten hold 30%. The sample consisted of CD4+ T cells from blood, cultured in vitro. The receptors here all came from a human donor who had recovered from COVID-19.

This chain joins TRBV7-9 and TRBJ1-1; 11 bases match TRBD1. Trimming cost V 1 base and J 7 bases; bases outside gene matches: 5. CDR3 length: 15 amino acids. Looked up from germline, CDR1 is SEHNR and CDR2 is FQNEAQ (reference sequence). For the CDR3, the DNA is TGTGCCAGCAGCTTAGAGGGACAGGGGGTCGATGAAGCTTTCTTT. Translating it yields CASSLEGQGVDEAFF.

CDR3 sequence: CASSYSSGGFNEQFF. CDR3 nucleotide sequence: TGTGCCAGCAGTTACTCAAGCGGGGGGTTCAATGAGCAGTTCTTC. The V and J genes are TRBV6-5 and TRBJ2-1, with 9 bases matching TRBD2. CDR3 length equals 15 residues. The germline CDR1 and CDR2 sequences are MNHEY and SVGAGI. Trimming took 0 bases from V and 6 from J; bases not matched to a gene: 3.

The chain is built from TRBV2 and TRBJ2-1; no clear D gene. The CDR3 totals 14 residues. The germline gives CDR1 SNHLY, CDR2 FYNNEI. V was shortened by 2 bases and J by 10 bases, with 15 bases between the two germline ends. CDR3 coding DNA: TGTGCCAGCAGTGAAAGGCTGGTGCCCTTGGAGCAGTTCTTC. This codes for CASSERLVPLEQFF.

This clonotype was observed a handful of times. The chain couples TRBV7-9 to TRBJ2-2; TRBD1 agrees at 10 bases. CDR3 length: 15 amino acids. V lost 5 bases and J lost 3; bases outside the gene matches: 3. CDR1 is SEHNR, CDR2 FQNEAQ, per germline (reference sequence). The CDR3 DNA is TGTGCCAGCAGCCGACAGGGGGCGGACACCGGGGAGCTGTTTTTT. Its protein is CASSRQGADTGELFF.

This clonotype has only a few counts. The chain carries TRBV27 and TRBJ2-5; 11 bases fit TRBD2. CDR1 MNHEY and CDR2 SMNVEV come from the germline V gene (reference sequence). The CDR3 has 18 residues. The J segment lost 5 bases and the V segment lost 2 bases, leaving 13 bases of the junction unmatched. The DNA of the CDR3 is TGTGCCAGCAGTTTAGTAGGGAGTAGCGGGAGGGCCGACGAGACCCAGTACTTC. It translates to CASSLVGSSGRADETQYF.

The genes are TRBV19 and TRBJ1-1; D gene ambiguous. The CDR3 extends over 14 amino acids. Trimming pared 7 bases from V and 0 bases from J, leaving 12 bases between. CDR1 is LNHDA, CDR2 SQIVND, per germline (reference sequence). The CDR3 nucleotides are TGTGCCAGTAAAAGGCTGTCGGTGAACACTGAAGCTTTCTTT. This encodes CASKRLSVNTEAFF.

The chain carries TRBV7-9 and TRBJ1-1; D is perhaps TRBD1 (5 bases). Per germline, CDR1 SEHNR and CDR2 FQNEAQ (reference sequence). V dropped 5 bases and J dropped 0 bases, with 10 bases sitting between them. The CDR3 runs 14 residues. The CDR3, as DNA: TGTGCCAGCAGCCGACAGTTTATGAACACTGAAGCTTTCTTT. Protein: CASSRQFMNTEAFF.

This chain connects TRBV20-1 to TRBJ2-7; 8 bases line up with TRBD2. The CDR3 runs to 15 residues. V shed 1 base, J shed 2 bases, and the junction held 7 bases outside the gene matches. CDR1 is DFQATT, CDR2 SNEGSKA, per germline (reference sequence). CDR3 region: CSARGGGGLTYEQYF. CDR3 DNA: TGCAGTGCTAGAGGGGGCGGGGGGCTAACCTACGAGCAGTACTTC.

The CDR3 sequence: CASSIGVVGGNTGELFF. For the CDR3, the DNA is TGTGCCAGCAGCATAGGGGTGGTAGGGGGCAACACCGGGGAGCTGTTTTTT. The V and J genes are TRBV7-2 and TRBJ2-2; TRBD1 matches at 7 bases. CDR1 is SGHTA, CDR2 FQGNSA, per germline. The J segment lost 2 bases and the V segment lost 5 bases, leaving 11 bases of the junction unmatched. This CDR3 has 17 residues.

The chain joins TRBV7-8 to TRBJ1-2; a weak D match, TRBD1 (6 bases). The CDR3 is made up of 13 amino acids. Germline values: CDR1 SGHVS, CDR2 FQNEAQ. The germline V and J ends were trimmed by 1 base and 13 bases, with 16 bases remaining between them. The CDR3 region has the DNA TGTGCCAGCAGCTTAGAGGGGGGCCGCTCCCCCACCTTC. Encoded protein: CASSLEGGRSPTF. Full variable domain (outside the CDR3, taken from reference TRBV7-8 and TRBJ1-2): GAGVSQSPRYKVAKRGQDVALRCDPISGHVSLFWYQQALGQGPEFLTYFQNEAQLDKSGLPSDRFFAERPEGSVSTLKIQRTQQEDSAVYLCASSLEGGRSPTFGSGTRLTVV.

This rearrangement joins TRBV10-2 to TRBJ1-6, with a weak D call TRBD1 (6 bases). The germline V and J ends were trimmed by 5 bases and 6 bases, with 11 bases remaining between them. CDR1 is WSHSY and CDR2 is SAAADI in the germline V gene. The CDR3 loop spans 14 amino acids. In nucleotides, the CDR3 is TGCGCCAGCAGTAAACAGGGTTTTAATTCACCCCTCCACTTT. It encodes CASSKQGFNSPLHF.

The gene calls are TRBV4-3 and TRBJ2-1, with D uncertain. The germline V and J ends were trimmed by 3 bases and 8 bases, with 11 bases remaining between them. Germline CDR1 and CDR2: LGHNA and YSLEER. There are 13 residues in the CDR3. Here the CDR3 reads CASSQGIFDEQFF. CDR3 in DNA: TGCGCCAGCAGCCAGGGCATATTCGATGAGCAGTTCTTC.

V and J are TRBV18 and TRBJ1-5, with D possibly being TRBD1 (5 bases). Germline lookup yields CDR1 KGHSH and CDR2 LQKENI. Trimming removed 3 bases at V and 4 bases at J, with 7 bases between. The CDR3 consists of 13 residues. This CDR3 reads CASSPGENQPQHF. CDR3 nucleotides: TGTGCCAGCTCACCGGGGGAGAATCAGCCCCAGCATTTT.

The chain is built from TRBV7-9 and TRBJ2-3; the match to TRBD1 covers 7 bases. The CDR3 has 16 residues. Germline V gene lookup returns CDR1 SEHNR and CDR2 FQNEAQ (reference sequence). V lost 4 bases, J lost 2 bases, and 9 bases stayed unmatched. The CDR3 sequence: CASSSPLGQATDTQYF. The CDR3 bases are TGTGCCAGCAGCTCCCCCTTAGGACAGGCCACAGATACGCAGTATTTT.